These T cell receptor beta chains were read from a single sample in a study of T cell responses to AZD1222 COVID-19 vaccine. Method: immunoSEQ multiplex PCR; TCRdb's copy keeps in-frame clones and lacks some. Among some 200,000 clones listed, approximately 92% were seen once. The sequencing used peripheral blood, collected on day 0 of AZD1222 vaccination. Receptor source: an adult in good health. The CDR3 runs from the conserved cysteine through the conserved F or W. A D gene is named only where the DNA matches it firmly. Size is omitted from some rows. Given values are once, few, many or a class for expanded clones.

v_call: TRBV6-2/TRBV6-3; d_call: NA; clone_size: NA; j_call: TRBJ1-6; cdr3_nt: TGTGCCAGCAGTTACACCCAGGGAGCTAATTCACCCCTCCACTTT; cdr3_aa: CASSYTQGANSPLHF
v_call: TRBV24-1; d_call: NA; clone_size: NA; j_call: TRBJ1-5; cdr3_nt: TGTGCCACCAGTGATTACAGGAGCAATCAGCCCCAGCATTTT; cdr3_aa: CATSDYRSNQPQHF
v_call: TRBV11-2; d_call: NA; clone_size: NA; j_call: TRBJ1-1; cdr3_nt: TGTGCCAGCAGCTTAGATCTAGGGTTTGACTCTGAAGCTTTCTTT; cdr3_aa: CASSLDLGFDSEAFF
v_call: TRBV2; d_call: TRBD1; clone_size: NA; j_call: TRBJ1-6; cdr3_nt: TGTGCCAGCAGTTTCAGGGGGTATCATTCACCCCTCCACTTT; cdr3_aa: CASSFRGYHSPLHF
v_call: TRBV6-2/TRBV6-3; d_call: TRBD1; clone_size: NA; j_call: TRBJ1-1; cdr3_nt: TGTGCCAGCAGTCACTGGGACAGGTTGAACACTGAAGCTTTCTTT; cdr3_aa: CASSHWDRLNTEAFF
v_call: TRBV6-5; d_call: TRBD1; clone_size: NA; j_call: TRBJ2-3; cdr3_nt: TGTGCCAGCAGCCGCGACAGGGGCCTTGATACGCAGTATTTT; cdr3_aa: CASSRDRGLDTQYF
v_call: TRBV5-1; d_call: NA; clone_size: few; j_call: TRBJ1-6; cdr3_nt: TGCGCCAGCAGCAACAGGGAAGGTGGTAATTCACCCCTCCACTTT; cdr3_aa: CASSNREGGNSPLHF
v_call: TRBV18; d_call: NA; clone_size: NA; j_call: TRBJ2-1; cdr3_nt: TGTGCCAGCTCACCTCCCCGGGTGGGGGGGCCATTATACAATGAGCAGTTCTTC; cdr3_aa: CASSPPRVGGPLYNEQFF
v_call: TRBV7-2; d_call: NA; clone_size: NA; j_call: TRBJ2-5; cdr3_nt: TGTGCCAGCAGCTTAGCACGAACCCTCCAAGAGACCCAGTACTTC; cdr3_aa: CASSLARTLQETQYF
v_call: TRBV19; d_call: TRBD2; clone_size: NA; j_call: TRBJ2-1; cdr3_nt: TGTGCCAGCGGACTAGCCACTTACAATGAGCAGTTCTTC; cdr3_aa: CASGLATYNEQFF
v_call: TRBV6-5; d_call: TRBD1; clone_size: NA; j_call: TRBJ1-1; cdr3_nt: TGTGCCAGCCAAAGGACAGGGTTAGAAGCTTTCTTT; cdr3_aa: CASQRTGLEAFF
v_call: TRBV29-1; d_call: NA; clone_size: NA; j_call: TRBJ1-5; cdr3_nt: TGCAGCGTTGCTGGGGGGGAGTTTCAGCCCCAGCATTTT; cdr3_aa: CSVAGGEFQPQHF